Below are 16 T cell receptor beta chains sequenced from a single sample in a study of blood T cell repertoires in COVID-19. Sequencing used immunoSEQ multiplex PCR; TCRdb keeps in-frame clones, though not all of them. The profile shows 150,000 to 200,000 clones, about 80% of them singletons. The material sequenced was PBMCs or T cells enriched from blood (not recorded which). These receptors originate from a woman aged 55 to 70 who had recovered from COVID-19.

The J gene is TRBJ1-2, the V gene TRBV9; no firm D call. Per the germline V gene, CDR1 is SGDLS and CDR2 is YYNGEE. Between the trimmed V and J ends, which lost 0 bases and 0 bases, there was a span of 3 bases. The CDR3 is 13 amino acids. The CDR3 sequence is CASSVVTNYGYTF. The CDR3 DNA is TGTGCCAGCAGCGTAGTAACTAACTATGGCTACACCTTC.

The rearrangement joins TRBV3-1 (or the pseudogene TRBV3-2) to TRBJ2-7; 11 bases match TRBD2. J gave up 7 bases and V 1 base, and 9 bases lay outside the gene matches. Germline-derived CDR1 and CDR2 are LGHDT and YNNKEL (reference sequence). CDR3 length equals 16 residues. In DNA, the CDR3 is TGTGCCAGCAGCCAAGCACTAGCGGGGGCCCCGGGAGAGCAGTACTTC. This gives the protein CASSQALAGAPGEQYF.

The chain recombines TRBV7-3 with TRBJ2-1; D possibly corresponds to TRBD2 (5 bases). The length of the CDR3 is 13 residues. The germline V gene has CDR1 SGHTA and CDR2 FQGTGA. V shed 7 bases and J shed 6 bases, with 13 bases lying between them. The CDR3 DNA sequence: TGTGCCAGCACTGGGAGCCACACCAATGAGCAGTTCTTC. Amino acids: CASTGSHTNEQFF. The full variable domain, in which reference TRBV7-3 and TRBJ2-1 provide the parts outside the CDR3, is GAGVSQTPSNKVTEKGKYVELRCDPISGHTALYWYRQSLGQGPEFLIYFQGTGAADDSGLPNDRFFAVRPEGSVSTLKIQRTERGDSAVYLCASTGSHTNEQFFGPGTRLTVL.

The J gene is TRBJ1-5, the V gene TRBV27, with D hard to call. Germline values: CDR1 MNHEY, CDR2 SMNVEV (reference sequence). Trimming removed 6 bases from V and 7 bases from J, with 16 bases in between. The CDR3 loop spans 14 amino acids. CDR3 residues: CASSPENRGQPQHF. In DNA, the CDR3 is TGTGCCAGCAGCCCAGAAAACCGAGGGCAGCCCCAGCATTTT.

V and J are TRBV19 and TRBJ1-1, with 7 bases that match TRBD1. The V and J ends lost 3 bases and 3 bases, in that order; junction bases with no gene match: 4. Germline CDR1 reads LNHDA; CDR2 reads SQIVND (reference sequence). CDR3 length: 14 residues. DNA for the CDR3: TGTGCCAGTAGTATGACAGGGATAGACACTGAAGCTTTCTTT. This translates into CASSMTGIDTEAFF.

The chain joins TRBV18 to TRBJ1-5; 7 nucleotides match TRBD1. The CDR3 has 15 residues. After removal of 4 bases from V and 0 bases from J, the junction contained 3 bases not matched to a gene. Germline-derived CDR1 and CDR2 are KGHSH and LQKENI. CDR3 DNA sequence: TGTGCCAGCTCACTGGGACAGATTAGCAATCAGCCCCAGCATTTT. Protein product: CASSLGQISNQPQHF.

The V gene is TRBV24-1, the J gene TRBJ2-2; weak D call: TRBD2 (7 bases). CDR1 and CDR2 (germline): KGHDR, SFDVKD. Trimming took off 6 bases at V and 6 bases at J, with 16 bases between the two ends. This CDR3 region has 15 residues. CDR3 DNA: TGTGCCACCAGTTCGGCGGGGGCCCGTTCCGGGGAGCTGTTTTTT. Translated, it gives CATSSAGARSGELFF.

The table lists this clone with a count of one. Because the CDR3's place on the DNA is in doubt, the DNA is left out and the CDR3 is given as listed by TCRdb. The chain carries TRBV19 and TRBJ1-5; TRBD1, the table's D call, was not compared with the DNA. Ends included, the CDR3 has 15 residues. CDR1 LNHDA and CDR2 SQIVND come from the germline V gene (reference sequence). The CDR3 sequence: CASTSDREGIQPQHF.

The rearrangement links TRBV30 to TRBJ1-2; D remains unclear. Germline V gives CDR1 GTSNPN, CDR2 SVGIG (reference sequence). The CDR3 has 12 amino acids. The V and J ends lost 3 bases and 2 bases respectively, with 7 bases between them. Written as DNA, the CDR3 is TGTGCCTGGAGCTCGGGAAACTATGGCTACACCTTC. As protein: CAWSSGNYGYTF.

This chain connects TRBV12-3 or TRBV12-4 to TRBJ1-3; D is undetermined. V lost 6 bases and J lost 4, with 4 bases in between. The CDR3 extends over 11 amino acids. The DNA for the CDR3 is TGTGCCAGCAGCAGGGGAAACACCATATATTTT. Amino acids: CASSRGNTIYF.

This chain joins TRBV7-8 and TRBJ1-2; D is uncertain. Trimming took off 2 bases at V and 4 bases at J, with 14 bases between the two ends. This CDR3 comprises 15 residues. CDR1 and CDR2 (germline): SGHVS, FQNEAQ. The CDR3 nucleotides read TGTGCCAGCAGCTTATATCCTAGGAGTAGCTATGGCTACACCTTC. Its translation: CASSLYPRSSYGYTF. Together with reference TRBV7-8 and TRBJ1-2, the CDR3 gives the full variable domain: GAGVSQSPRYKVAKRGQDVALRCDPISGHVSLFWYQQALGQGPEFLTYFQNEAQLDKSGLPSDRFFAERPEGSVSTLKIQRTQQEDSAVYLCASSLYPRSSYGYTFGSGTRLTVV.

There are a few counts of this clone. The V and J genes are TRBV30 and TRBJ1-5, with D maybe TRBD1 (5 bases). Germline V gene sequence: CDR1 GTSNPN, CDR2 SVGIG (reference sequence). The CDR3 consists of 12 residues. V lost 3 bases and J 4 bases, leaving 7 bases between the germline ends. DNA of the CDR3: TGTGCCTGGAGCGACAGAAATCAGCCCCAGCATTTT. This encodes CAWSDRNQPQHF.

The CDR3 loop is CASSVWPGRETQYF. Written as DNA, the CDR3 is TGTGCCAGCAGCGTATGGCCAGGGAGGGAGACCCAGTACTTC. The chain joins TRBV9 to TRBJ2-5, with a possible D match to TRBD2 (6 bases). The V gene's germline CDR1 is SGDLS and CDR2 YYNGEE. The CDR3 is 14 amino acids. V dropped 1 base and J dropped 5 bases, with 12 bases sitting between them.

This clone was seen a handful of times. The chain employs TRBV5-1 and TRBJ2-1, with D perhaps TRBD2 (5 bases). This CDR3 is built from 12 residues. The V gene lost 4 bases and the J gene lost 9 bases, with 11 bases spanning the gap. Germline loops: CDR1 SGHRS, CDR2 YFSETQ. The CDR3: CASSITSGEQFF. The CDR3 region has the DNA TGCGCCAGCAGCATTACTAGTGGTGAGCAGTTCTTC.

CDR3 protein: CASSLYGGSTDTQYF. The CDR3, as DNA: TGCGCCAGCAGCTTGTATGGGGGGAGCACAGATACGCAGTATTTT. The J gene is TRBJ2-3, the V gene TRBV5-1; perhaps TRBD2 as D (6 bases). CDR3 size: 15 residues. V was clipped by 1 base and J by 0 bases, with 9 bases between them. Germline assignment: CDR1 SGHRS and CDR2 YFSETQ. Supplemented by reference TRBV5-1 and TRBJ2-3, the full variable domain reads KAGVTQTPRYLIKTRGQQVTLSCSPISGHRSVSWYQQTPGQGLQFLFEYFSETQRNKGNFPGRFSGRQFSNSRSEMNVSTLELGDSALYLCASSLYGGSTDTQYFGPGTRLTVL.

In this sample, this clone turned up once. The rearrangement uses TRBV5-1 and TRBJ2-5; D is unresolved. Trimming stripped 3 bases from V and 3 bases from J, with 6 bases between. There are 12 residues in the CDR3. Germline values: CDR1 SGHRS, CDR2 YFSETQ. CDR3 protein: CASSSTEETQYF. Here the CDR3 DNA reads TGCGCCAGCAGCTCTACCGAAGAGACCCAGTACTTC.